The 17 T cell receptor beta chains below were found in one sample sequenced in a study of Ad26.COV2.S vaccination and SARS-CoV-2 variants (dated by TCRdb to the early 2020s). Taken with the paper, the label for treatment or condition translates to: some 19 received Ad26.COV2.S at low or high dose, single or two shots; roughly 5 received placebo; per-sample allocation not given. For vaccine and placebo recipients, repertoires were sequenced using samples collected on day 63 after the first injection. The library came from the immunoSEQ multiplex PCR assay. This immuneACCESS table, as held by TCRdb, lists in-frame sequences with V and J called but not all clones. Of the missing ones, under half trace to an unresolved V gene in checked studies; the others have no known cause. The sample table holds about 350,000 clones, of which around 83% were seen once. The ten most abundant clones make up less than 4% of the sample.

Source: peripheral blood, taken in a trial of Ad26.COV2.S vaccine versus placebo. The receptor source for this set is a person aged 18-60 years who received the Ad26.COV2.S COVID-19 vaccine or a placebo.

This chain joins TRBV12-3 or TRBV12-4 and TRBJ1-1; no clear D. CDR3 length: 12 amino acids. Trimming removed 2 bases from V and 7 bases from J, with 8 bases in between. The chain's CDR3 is CASSLRLGEAFF. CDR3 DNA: TGTGCCAGCAGTTTACGGTTGGGTGAAGCTTTCTTT.

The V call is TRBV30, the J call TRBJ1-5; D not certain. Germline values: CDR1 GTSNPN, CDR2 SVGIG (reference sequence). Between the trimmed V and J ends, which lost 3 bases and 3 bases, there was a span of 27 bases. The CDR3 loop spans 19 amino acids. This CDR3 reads CAWSPSGRSPSINNQPQHF. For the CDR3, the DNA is TGTGCCTGGAGCCCTTCCGGGCGCAGTCCGTCGATTAACAATCAGCCCCAGCATTTT.

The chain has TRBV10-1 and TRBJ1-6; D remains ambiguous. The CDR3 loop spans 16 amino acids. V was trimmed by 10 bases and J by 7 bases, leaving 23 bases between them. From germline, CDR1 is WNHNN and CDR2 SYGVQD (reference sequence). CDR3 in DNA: TGCGCCAACAAAGGAGAGTACAAGGAAAAAAATTCACCCCTCCACTTT. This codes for CANKGEYKEKNSPLHF.

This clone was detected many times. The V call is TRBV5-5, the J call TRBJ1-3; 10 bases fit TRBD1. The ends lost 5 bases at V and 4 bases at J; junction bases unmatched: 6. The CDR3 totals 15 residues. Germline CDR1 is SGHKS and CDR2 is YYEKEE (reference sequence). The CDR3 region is CASSRDRGQGNTIYF. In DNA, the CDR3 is TGTGCCAGCAGTCGAGACAGGGGGCAAGGAAACACCATATATTTT.

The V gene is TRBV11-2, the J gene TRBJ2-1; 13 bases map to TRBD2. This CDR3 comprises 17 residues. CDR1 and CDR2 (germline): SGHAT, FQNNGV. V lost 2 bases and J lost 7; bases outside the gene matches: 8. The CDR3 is CASSLRLGLAGTNEQFF. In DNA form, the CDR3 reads TGTGCCAGCAGCTTAAGACTGGGACTAGCGGGGACGAATGAGCAGTTCTTC.

This CDR3 reads CASNSRQGVGEQYF. The CDR3 DNA reads as TGTGCCAGCAATTCTCGACAGGGGGTCGGCGAGCAGTACTTC. V usage is TRBV28 and J usage is TRBJ2-7; 9 bases line up with TRBD1. Germline trimming cut 7 bases from V and 6 bases from J; bases unmatched to any gene: 10. Germline assignment: CDR1 MDHEN and CDR2 SYDVKM. The CDR3 runs 14 residues. The full variable domain, completed using reference TRBV28 and TRBJ2-7, is DVKVTQSSRYLVKRTGEKVFLECVQDMDHENMFWYRQDPGLGLRLIYFSYDVKMKEKGDIPEGYSVSREKKERFSLILESASTNQTSMYLCASNSRQGVGEQYFGPGTRLTVT.

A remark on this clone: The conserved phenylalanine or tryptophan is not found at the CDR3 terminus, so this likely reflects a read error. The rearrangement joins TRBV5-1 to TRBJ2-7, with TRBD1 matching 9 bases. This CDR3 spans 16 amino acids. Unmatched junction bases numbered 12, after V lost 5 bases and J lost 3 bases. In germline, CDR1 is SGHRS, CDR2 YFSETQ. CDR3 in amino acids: CASRAGDRGDFYEQYL. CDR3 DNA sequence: TGCGCCAGCAGGGCAGGTGACAGGGGGGATTTCTACGAGCAGTACCTC.

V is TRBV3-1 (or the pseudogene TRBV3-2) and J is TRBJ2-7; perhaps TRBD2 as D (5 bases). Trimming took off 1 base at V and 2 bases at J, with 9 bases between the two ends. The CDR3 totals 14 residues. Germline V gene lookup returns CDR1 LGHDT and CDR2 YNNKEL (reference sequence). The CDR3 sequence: CASSQGLAAYEQYF. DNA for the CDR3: TGTGCCAGCAGCCAAGGTCTAGCAGCCTACGAGCAGTACTTC.

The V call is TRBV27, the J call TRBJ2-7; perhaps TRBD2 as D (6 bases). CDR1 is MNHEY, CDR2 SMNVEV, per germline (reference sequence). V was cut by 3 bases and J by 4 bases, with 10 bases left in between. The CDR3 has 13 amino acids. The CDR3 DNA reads TGTGCCAGCAGTTTCGGGGGTGGGTACGAGCAGTACTTC. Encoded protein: CASSFGGGYEQYF.

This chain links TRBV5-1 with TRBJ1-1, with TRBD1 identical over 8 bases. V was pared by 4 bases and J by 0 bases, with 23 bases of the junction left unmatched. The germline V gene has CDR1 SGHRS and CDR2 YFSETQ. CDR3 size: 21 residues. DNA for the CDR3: TGCGCCAGCAGCCATACTCTCGGACAGGGTGGAAACCCTAGACTGAACACTGAAGCTTTCTTT. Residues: CASSHTLGQGGNPRLNTEAFF.

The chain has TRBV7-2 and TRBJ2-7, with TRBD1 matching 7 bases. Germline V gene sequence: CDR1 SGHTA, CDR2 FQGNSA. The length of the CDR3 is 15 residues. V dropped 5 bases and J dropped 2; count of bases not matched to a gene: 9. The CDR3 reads CASSLRAGGPYEQYF. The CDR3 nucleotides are TGTGCCAGCAGCCTTCGAGCAGGGGGTCCCTACGAGCAGTACTTC.

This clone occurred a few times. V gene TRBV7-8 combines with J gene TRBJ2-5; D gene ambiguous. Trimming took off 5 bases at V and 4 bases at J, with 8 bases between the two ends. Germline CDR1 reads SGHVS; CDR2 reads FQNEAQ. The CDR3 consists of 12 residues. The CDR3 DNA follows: TGTGCCAGCAGCCAGATGGGAGAGACCCAGTACTTC. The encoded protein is CASSQMGETQYF.

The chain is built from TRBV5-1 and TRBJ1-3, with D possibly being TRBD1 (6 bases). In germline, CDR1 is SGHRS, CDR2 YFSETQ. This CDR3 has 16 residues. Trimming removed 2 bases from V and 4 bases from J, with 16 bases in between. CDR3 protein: CASSFWGALLGNTIYF. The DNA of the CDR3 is TGCGCCAGCAGCTTTTGGGGGGCTCTGCTGGGAAACACCATATATTTT.

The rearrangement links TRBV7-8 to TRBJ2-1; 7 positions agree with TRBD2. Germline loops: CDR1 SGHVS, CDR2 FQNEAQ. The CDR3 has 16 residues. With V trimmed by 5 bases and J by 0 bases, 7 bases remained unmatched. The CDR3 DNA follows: TGTGCCAGCAGCCCATTACTAGCGAGCTCCTACAATGAGCAGTTCTTC. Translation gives CASSPLLASSYNEQFF.

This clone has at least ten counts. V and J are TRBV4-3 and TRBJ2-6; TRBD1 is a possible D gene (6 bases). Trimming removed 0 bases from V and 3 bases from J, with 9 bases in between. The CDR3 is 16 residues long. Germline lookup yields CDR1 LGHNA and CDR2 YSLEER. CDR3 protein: CASSQDPTGGANVLTF. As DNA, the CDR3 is TGCGCCAGCAGCCAAGATCCGACAGGTGGGGCCAACGTCCTGACTTTC.

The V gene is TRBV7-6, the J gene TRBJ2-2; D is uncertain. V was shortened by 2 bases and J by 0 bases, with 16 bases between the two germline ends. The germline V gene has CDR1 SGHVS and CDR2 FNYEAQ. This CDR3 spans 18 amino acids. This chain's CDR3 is CASSLKGPRTPNTGELFF. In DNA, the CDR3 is TGTGCCAGCAGCTTAAAGGGCCCGAGAACCCCGAACACCGGGGAGCTGTTTTTT. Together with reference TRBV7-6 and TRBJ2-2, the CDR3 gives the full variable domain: GAGVSQSPRYKVTKRGQDVALRCDPISGHVSLYWYRQALGQGPEFLTYFNYEAQQDKSGLPNDRFSAERPEGSISTLTIQRTEQRDSAMYRCASSLKGPRTPNTGELFFGEGSRLTVL.

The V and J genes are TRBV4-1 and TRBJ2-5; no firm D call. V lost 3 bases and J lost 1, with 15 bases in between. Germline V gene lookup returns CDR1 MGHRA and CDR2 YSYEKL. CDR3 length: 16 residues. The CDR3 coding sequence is TGCGCCAGCAGCCAGTGGATTGGTTCGTCCCAAGAGACCCAGTACTTC. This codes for CASSQWIGSSQETQYF.